This TCR beta chain was obtained from a study of OX40 agonist ivuxolimab in advanced cancers. Clones were read by immunoSEQ multiplex PCR, and TCRdb kept only the in-frame ones, dropping some. The sample lists 60,000 to 65,000 clones, 80% to 95% occurring once. This clonotype was obtained from an adult with an advanced solid tumor such as melanoma, head and neck, liver or kidney cancer. The specimen was CD4+ or CD8+ T cells sorted from blood, collected in a trial of the OX40 agonist ivuxolimab.

CDR3 amino acids: CASSLGTGFYEQYF. The CDR3 region has the DNA TGTGCCAGCAGCTTGGGGACAGGGTTCTACGAGCAGTACTTC. The chain uses TRBV5-6 and TRBJ2-7; 8 nucleotides agree with TRBD1. CDR3 length equals 14 residues. The V gene end was trimmed by 0 bases and the J gene end by 3 bases; junction bases not matched to a gene: 2. Germline CDR1 SGHDT, CDR2 YYEEEE. The whole variable domain, filled in from reference TRBV5-6 and TRBJ2-7, reads DAGVTQSPTHLIKTRGQQVTLRCSPKSGHDTVSWYQQALGQGPQFIFQYYEEEERQRGNFPDRFSGHQFPNYSSELNVNALLLGDSALYLCASSLGTGFYEQYFGPGTRLTVT.